The 26 T cell receptor beta chains reported below all come from one sample, sequenced in a study of beta chain features in type 1 diabetes (dated by TCRdb to the late 2010s). The paper's findings and limits, for the study overall: A moderate but significant shortening of TCRB CDR3 length was observed in type 1 diabetes patients in all four CD4+ subsets.

No cognate antigen is known for these TCRs. Receptor amplification or capture employed the immunoSEQ multiplex PCR assay. The entire amount of isolated RNA was reverse transcribed using the High Capacity cDNA Reverse Transcription Kit, so the sequenced TCRB transcripts were expressed ones. TCRdb retrieved this table from immuneACCESS and kept in-frame rearrangements only. Not all clones are present; in checked studies, unresolved V genes account for under half, and no reason is known for the remainder. In all, the sample holds around 240,000 clones, and roughly 17% of those were seen once. The ten largest clonotypes hold about 0.08% of the sample. The sequenced sample consisted of naive CD4+ T cells from blood. The cell subset or site label for this specimen denotes: true naive CD4+ T cells. These receptors came from a young man with type 1 diabetes.

The genes are TRBV12-2 and TRBJ1-1. TRBV12-2 is listed as a pseudogene. The CDR3 has 17 amino acids. The DNA for the CDR3 is TGTGCAAGTCGCCCCCTCTCCGGGACCTCTATGAACACTGAAGCTTTCTTT. It codes for CASRPLSGTSMNTEAFF.

The chain couples TRBV30 to TRBJ1-2, with D perhaps TRBD1 (5 bases). V was pared by 4 bases and J by 6 bases, with 15 bases between. The CDR3 runs to 13 residues. Germline CDR1 GTSNPN, CDR2 SVGIG (reference sequence). The CDR3 loop is CAWMPGGGDGYTF. For the CDR3, the DNA is TGTGCCTGGATGCCGGGAGGAGGGGATGGCTACACCTTC.

V is TRBV6-5 and J is TRBJ2-1, with 7 bases fitting TRBD1. CDR1 MNHEY and CDR2 SVGAGI come from the germline V gene. The CDR3 has 13 amino acids. Trimming took 8 bases from V and 6 from J; bases not matched to a gene: 7. The CDR3 reads CASQATGLNEQFF. The CDR3 DNA is TGTGCCAGCCAGGCGACAGGGCTCAATGAGCAGTTCTTC.

The J gene is TRBJ2-7, the V gene TRBV25-1; a weak D match, TRBD2 (5 bases). The CDR3 runs to 12 residues. The V gene's germline CDR1 is MGHDK and CDR2 SYGVNS. V lost 4 bases, J lost 7 bases, and 11 bases lay in between. The DNA for the CDR3 is TGTGCCAGCAGTGGGACGGGAAGGGAGCAGTACTTC. It specifies CASSGTGREQYF.

A few counts support this clone. J is TRBJ2-1 and V is TRBV7-9, with 7 positions matching TRBD2. J was trimmed by 1 base and V by 5 bases; bases with no gene match: 5. The CDR3 totals 15 residues. Germline V gene sequence: CDR1 SEHNR, CDR2 FQNEAQ (reference sequence). CDR3 sequence: CASSPLAVSYNEQFF. The DNA of the CDR3 is TGTGCCAGCAGCCCCCTAGCGGTGTCCTACAATGAGCAGTTCTTC.

This clone was seen more than once but under ten times. The same CDR3 can be traced to other DNA sequences in this sample. This chain uses TRBV7-2 with TRBJ2-3; D is undetermined. Trimming stripped 5 bases from V and 1 base from J, with 4 bases between. This CDR3 comprises 12 residues. The germline V gene has CDR1 SGHTA and CDR2 FQGNSA. CDR3 sequence: CASSPRTDTQYF. DNA of the CDR3: TGTGCCAGCAGCCCACGCACAGATACGCAGTATTTT. Full variable domain (outside the CDR3, taken from reference TRBV7-2 and TRBJ2-3): GAGVSQSPSNKVTEKGKDVELRCDPISGHTALYWYRQSLGQGLEFLIYFQGNSAPDKSGLPSDRFSAERTGGSVSTLTIQRTQQEDSAVYLCASSPRTDTQYFGPGTRLTVL.

This clone was found a few times. The V gene is TRBV2, the J gene TRBJ2-4; 7 nucleotides align to TRBD1. V was clipped by 3 bases and J by 12 bases; unmatched bases: 8. The CDR3 totals 13 residues. Germline CDR1 SNHLY, CDR2 FYNNEI. CDR3 bases: TGTGCCAGCAGTGAGTTGAGACAGGGAACTCAGTACTTC. It codes for CASSELRQGTQYF.

The chain uses TRBV6-6 and TRBJ2-4, with TRBD1 matching over 12 bases. Germline CDR1 and CDR2: MNHNY and SVGAGI (reference sequence). V lost 1 base to trimming and J lost 6 bases; unmatched junction nucleotides: 4. This CDR3 has 16 amino acids. The CDR3 loop reads CASSYWDRGRRNIQYF. The CDR3 region has the DNA TGTGCCAGCAGTTACTGGGACAGGGGGCGCAGAAACATTCAGTACTTC.

This clone was seen more than once but under ten times. This chain joins TRBV25-1 and TRBJ1-4, with no clear D. The CDR3 length is 15 residues. Germline V gene data show CDR1 as MGHDK and CDR2 as SYGVNS. Trimming removed 8 bases from V and 0 bases from J, with 13 bases in between. This CDR3 is CASSRSSATNEKLFF. The CDR3 region has the DNA TGTGCCAGCTCAAGGTCGTCGGCAACTAATGAAAAACTGTTTTTT.

The rearrangement uses TRBV7-9 and TRBJ2-7, with 8 bases that match TRBD2. Trimming cost V 5 bases and J 0 bases; bases outside gene matches: 3. CDR1 and CDR2 from the germline V gene are SEHNR and FQNEAQ (reference sequence). This CDR3 has 14 residues. In nucleotides, the CDR3 is TGTGCCAGCAGCCGTAGCGGGAACTCCTACGAGCAGTACTTC. Its protein product is CASSRSGNSYEQYF. Complete variable domain (other parts from reference TRBV7-9 and TRBJ2-7): DTGVSQNPRHKITKRGQNVTFRCDPISEHNRLYWYRQTLGQGPEFLTYFQNEAQLEKSRLLSDRFSAERPKGSFSTLEIQRTEQGDSAMYLCASSRSGNSYEQYFGPGTRLTVT.

The chain links TRBV9 to TRBJ2-1, with TRBD2 as a possible D gene (5 bases). Germline V lookup: CDR1 SGDLS, CDR2 YYNGEE. Trimming stripped 4 bases from V and 9 bases from J, with 14 bases between. There are 13 residues in the CDR3. This CDR3 reads CASSIRGDPEQFF. The CDR3 DNA sequence: TGTGCCAGCAGCATTCGGGGAGATCCTGAGCAGTTCTTC.

The gene calls are TRBV7-2 and TRBJ1-1; tentatively, D is TRBD1 (5 bases). Germline CDR1 and CDR2: SGHTA and FQGNSA. Between the trimmed V and J ends, which lost 3 bases and 7 bases, there was a span of 12 bases. The CDR3 is made up of 13 amino acids. The DNA for the CDR3 is TGTGCCAGCAGCTTGGGGCCCGACAGTGAAGCTTTCTTT. Amino acid sequence: CASSLGPDSEAFF. The full variable domain, completed using reference TRBV7-2 and TRBJ1-1, is GAGVSQSPSNKVTEKGKDVELRCDPISGHTALYWYRQSLGQGLEFLIYFQGNSAPDKSGLPSDRFSAERTGGSVSTLTIQRTQQEDSAVYLCASSLGPDSEAFFGQGTRLTVV.

Only a few counts were recorded for this clone. J is TRBJ2-3 and V is TRBV1; the D segment call TRBD1 is taken from the table without a DNA check. TRBV1 is marked as a pseudogene. This CDR3 has 16 amino acids. Here the CDR3 reads CTSSHSTGGETDTQYF. In DNA, the CDR3 is TGCACCAGCAGCCATTCCACAGGGGGGGAAACAGATACGCAGTATTTT.

The rearrangement links TRBV6-1 to TRBJ1-2; maybe TRBD1 (6 bases). V was cut by 8 bases and J by 4 bases, with 17 bases left in between. Per the germline V gene, CDR1 is MNHNS and CDR2 is SASEGT. This CDR3 is built from 14 residues. The CDR3 DNA is TGTGCCAGCGCACAGGGACGCCAGGTCTATGGCTACACCTTC. Translation: CASAQGRQVYGYTF.

A few counts support this clone. The V call is TRBV7-2, the J call TRBJ1-2; D not resolved. Trimming pared 5 bases from V and 4 bases from J, leaving 8 bases between. Germline assignment: CDR1 SGHTA and CDR2 FQGNSA. The CDR3 consists of 12 residues. This CDR3 is CASSRLSYGYTF. The CDR3, as DNA: TGTGCCAGCAGCCGGCTGAGCTATGGCTACACCTTC.

V usage is TRBV5-1 and J usage is TRBJ2-7; no clear D gene. The CDR3 spans 16 residues. The V gene lost 1 base and the J gene lost 2 bases, with 16 bases spanning the gap. Germline assignment: CDR1 SGHRS and CDR2 YFSETQ. The CDR3 DNA reads as TGCGCCAGCAGCTTGTTTTTGAGTAAGGAAACCTACGAGCAGTACTTC. Its protein product is CASSLFLSKETYEQYF.

This clone has a handful of counts. This chain links TRBV30 with TRBJ2-2; the D gene is possibly TRBD1 (6 bases). The CDR3 covers 14 residues. V lost 5 bases, J lost 4 bases, and 14 bases lay in between. Per the germline V gene, CDR1 is GTSNPN and CDR2 is SVGIG (reference sequence). The CDR3 DNA sequence: TGTGCCTGGGGTGGGACACCTGCCACCGGGGAGCTGTTTTTT. Translation gives CAWGGTPATGELFF.

This clone was detected a few times. This CDR3 reads CASSLGTANTGELFF. In DNA form, the CDR3 reads TGTGCCAGCAGTTTAGGGACAGCGAACACCGGGGAGCTGTTTTTT. V is TRBV28 and J is TRBJ2-2; TRBD1 aligns across 7 bases. The germline V gene has CDR1 MDHEN and CDR2 SYDVKM. J was trimmed by 0 bases and V by 2 bases; bases with no gene match: 0. CDR3 length: 15 amino acids.

The rearrangement joins TRBV30 to TRBJ2-1; 9 bases are shared with TRBD1. The CDR3 consists of 13 residues. The junction had 8 bases not matched to a gene; V was cut back by 7 bases and J by 7 bases. The V gene's germline CDR1 is GTSNPN and CDR2 SVGIG (reference sequence). Here the CDR3 DNA reads TGTGCCTTACAGGGGGCTCTTGATAATGAGCAGTTCTTC. It specifies CALQGALDNEQFF.

This chain joins TRBV6-6 and TRBJ2-7; D is undetermined. Germline lookup yields CDR1 MNHNY and CDR2 SVGAGI (reference sequence). The CDR3 contains 14 residues. Between the trimmed V and J ends, which lost 2 bases and 0 bases, there was a span of 8 bases. This CDR3 is CASSYRNSSYEQYF. CDR3 in DNA: TGTGCCAGCAGTTACCGGAACAGCTCCTACGAGCAGTACTTC.

V and J are TRBV29-1 and TRBJ1-1; unclear D gene. Germline V gene lookup returns CDR1 SQVTM and CDR2 ANQGSEA. The CDR3 has 11 residues. This CDR3 reads CKAGWDTEAFF. CDR3 DNA sequence: TGCAAAGCGGGGTGGGACACTGAAGCTTTCTTT.

The rearrangement uses TRBV9 and TRBJ2-6; the D gene is possibly TRBD2 (6 bases). Germline loops: CDR1 SGDLS, CDR2 YYNGEE. The CDR3 extends over 17 amino acids. V dropped 0 bases and J dropped 1 base, with 11 bases sitting between them. The CDR3 sequence: CASSVEAGRSGANVLTF. The CDR3 DNA sequence: TGTGCCAGCAGCGTAGAGGCAGGGAGGTCTGGGGCCAACGTCCTGACTTTC.

The sample holds a few counts of this clone. This chain joins TRBV29-1 and TRBJ2-7, with D maybe TRBD2 (5 bases). Germline-derived CDR1 and CDR2 are SQVTM and ANQGSEA. CDR3 length: 13 residues. Trimming pared 0 bases from V and 7 bases from J, leaving 13 bases between. This CDR3 is CSVEDSLAGEQYF. In DNA, the CDR3 is TGCAGCGTTGAAGATTCCCTAGCCGGGGAGCAGTACTTC.

This rearrangement joins TRBV5-4 to TRBJ2-1, with D hard to call. Trimming stripped 4 bases from V and 1 base from J, with 15 bases between. Germline V gene sequence: CDR1 SGHNT, CDR2 YYREEE (reference sequence). CDR3 size: 16 residues. The CDR3 is CASSLLLRSSYNEQFF. The CDR3 coding sequence is TGTGCCAGCAGCCTGCTCTTGAGGTCATCCTACAATGAGCAGTTCTTC.

The chain employs TRBV29-1 and TRBJ2-7, with 8 positions matching TRBD2. V was clipped by 7 bases and J by 6 bases; unmatched bases: 8. The CDR3 has 12 residues. Germline V CDR1 and CDR2: SQVTM, ANQGSEA. CDR3 region: CSGMLLAGEQYF. The CDR3 DNA is TGCAGCGGTATGCTCCTAGCGGGCGAGCAGTACTTC.

The table lists this clone with a few counts. The V and J genes are TRBV4-3 and TRBJ1-2; D not certain. This CDR3 comprises 13 residues. V was pared by 0 bases and J by 12 bases, with 14 bases between. The V gene's germline CDR1 is LGHNA and CDR2 YSLEER. CDR3 amino acids: CASSQDRIFADTF. In nucleotides, the CDR3 is TGCGCCAGCAGCCAAGATCGGATCTTCGCCGACACCTTC.